This section outlines one T cell receptor (beta chain) sequence together with its context. Trimming shortened V by 3 bases and J by 6 bases, and 12 bases separated the two germline ends. The CDR3 is 13 residues long. These data originate in a study of blood T cell repertoires in COVID-19. Original handling: Amplification from reference gene primers served as the basis for estimated nucleated cell counts. Method: immunoSEQ multiplex PCR; TCRdb's copy keeps in-frame clones and lacks some. The DNA gave D and trimming, while V, J and clone size come from that table. The data contain about 150,000 clones, about 80% of them singletons.

The specimen was peripheral blood. The receptor was isolated from a man between 65 and 85 years old with acute or convalescent COVID-19. The genes are TRBV12-3 or TRBV12-4 and TRBJ2-7; TRBD1 might be the D (6 bases). This CDR3 is CASSLATGSEQYF. DNA of the CDR3: TGTGCCAGCAGTTTGGCCACAGGGTCCGAGCAGTACTTC.